This T cell receptor beta chain comes out of a study of Graves' ophthalmopathy and Graves' hyperthyroidism. Study-wide context: The authors defined stable hyperthyroidism as no ophthalmopathy within 18 months of follow-up.

Germline V gene lookup returns CDR1 SNHLY and CDR2 FYNNEI. After removal of 4 bases from V and 2 bases from J, the junction contained 2 bases not matched to a gene. The CDR3 length is 14 residues. Findings and caveats of the study: An approximately 84% specificity and roughly 90% sensitivity were achieved by a 13-signature model that separated ophthalmopathy from stable hyperthyroidism.

A few counts support this clonotype. Antigen unknown. Scientists amplified the TCR beta CDR3 regions from RNA transcripts. Second-round multiplex PCR came after a first-round RT-PCR that employed HTBI primers. MiXCR was run by TCRdb on the multiplex PCR reads, yielding one entry per CDR3 protein. The sample has around 590,000 distinct CDR3 sequences; 35% to 45% are singletons. Hyperthyroidism patients, aged 18 to 65, were newly diagnosed, under 2 months' duration. This TCR was sampled from an adult man with Graves' hyperthyroidism. Specimen: peripheral blood or thyroid tissue (not recorded which). The chain couples TRBV2 to TRBJ1-2; TRBD1 matches 9 bases. This CDR3 is CASSGDRANYGYTF. For the CDR3, the DNA is TGTGCCAGCAGTGGGGACAGGGCAAACTATGGCTACACCTTC.